One and the same sample provided the 27 T cell receptor beta chains below, sequenced in a study of response to subunit inactivated influenza vaccine. TCRdb recomputed calls from the RT-PCR reads with MiXCR, one row per CDR3 protein. This repertoire shows about 310,000 distinct CDR3 sequences, roughly 20% found once; its top ten account for approximately 10%. The sample was PBMCs from blood, taken 21 months after vaccination. These receptors all come from a man aged 50-75 years who received an inactivated influenza vaccine.

Many counts were recorded for this clonotype. The chain has TRBV20-1 and TRBJ1-2; TRBD1 is a possible D gene (5 bases). This CDR3 has 17 residues. The germline V and J ends were trimmed by 0 bases and 1 base, with 18 bases remaining between them. Germline V gives CDR1 DFQATT, CDR2 SNEGSKA (reference sequence). CDR3 residues: CSARDPPRESINYGYTF. Here the CDR3 DNA reads TGCAGTGCTAGAGATCCCCCCAGGGAATCCATTAACTATGGCTACACCTTC.

This clonotype was detected only a few times. V usage is TRBV20-1 and J usage is TRBJ2-7, with 15 bases fitting TRBD2. The CDR3 runs to 15 residues. The junction had 7 bases not matched to a gene; V was cut back by 6 bases and J by 4 bases. Germline loops: CDR1 DFQATT, CDR2 SNEGSKA (reference sequence). The CDR3 region is CSADFGTSGRYEQYF. For the CDR3, the DNA is TGCAGTGCAGACTTCGGGACTAGCGGGAGGTACGAGCAGTACTTC.

The genes are TRBV9 and TRBJ2-3, with 11 bases matching TRBD2. The CDR3 sequence is 19 residues long. Trimming at V came to 0 bases and at J to 6 bases, leaving 15 bases not matched to a gene. Germline assignment: CDR1 SGDLS and CDR2 YYNGEE. The CDR3 sequence: CASSVDIAGGPGVPDTQYF. CDR3 coding DNA: TGTGCCAGCAGCGTAGATATAGCGGGAGGGCCAGGCGTCCCGGATACGCAGTATTTT. The full variable domain, in which reference TRBV9 and TRBJ2-3 provide the parts outside the CDR3, is DSGVTQTPKHLITATGQRVTLRCSPRSGDLSVYWYQQSLDQGLQFLIQYYNGEERAKGNILERFSAQQFPDLHSELNLSSLELGDSALYFCASSVDIAGGPGVPDTQYFGPGTRLTVL.

This clonotype was detected only a few times. This CDR3 reads CASSLSSGGYYGYTF. DNA of the CDR3: TGTGCCAGCAGTTTAAGTAGCGGGGGTTACTATGGCTACACCTTC. The chain combines TRBV12-3 or TRBV12-4 with TRBJ1-2, with D perhaps TRBD1 (5 bases). Trimming cost V 2 bases and J 3 bases, with 13 bases left between them. This CDR3 region has 15 residues.

The sample holds a few counts of this clonotype. This CDR3 is CASSQNPWTSDTGEQYF. The CDR3 bases are TGCGCCAGCAGCCAAAACCCTTGGACTAGCGATACGGGAGAGCAGTACTTC. This sequence joins TRBV4-3 and TRBJ2-7; 9 nucleotides align to TRBD2. Germline-derived CDR1 and CDR2 are LGHNA and YSLEER. The CDR3 has 17 amino acids. V was pared by 2 bases and J by 7 bases, with 15 bases of the junction left unmatched.

The chain joins TRBV6-1 to TRBJ2-5; 7 bases line up with TRBD1. Unmatched junction bases numbered 7, after V lost 5 bases and J lost 4 bases. CDR3 length: 14 amino acids. Germline V gene lookup returns CDR1 MNHNS and CDR2 SASEGT. The CDR3 sequence is CASSQRQGLETQYF. CDR3 DNA sequence: TGTGCCAGCAGTCAGAGACAGGGTTTAGAGACCCAGTACTTC.

The chain links TRBV20-1 to TRBJ1-5; TRBD1 matches at 12 bases. V was clipped by 6 bases and J by 1 base; unmatched bases: 16. The CDR3 is 19 residues long. From germline, CDR1 is DFQATT and CDR2 SNEGSKA (reference sequence). In DNA, the CDR3 is TGCAGTGCACCTCTTGTGGGACAGGGGGCGCGGGGAAGCAATCAGCCCCAGCATTTT. It encodes CSAPLVGQGARGSNQPQHF.

The chain couples TRBV7-9 to TRBJ1-6; 9 nucleotides line up with TRBD1. CDR3 length: 13 amino acids. V was pared by 5 bases and J by 9 bases, with 2 bases of the junction left unmatched. The germline V gene encodes CDR1 SEHNR and CDR2 FQNEAQ (reference sequence). The CDR3 nucleotides read TGTGCCAGCAGCCCGGGACAGGGTTCACCCCTCCACTTT. It specifies CASSPGQGSPLHF.

This chain joins TRBV6-2 or TRBV6-3 and TRBJ1-5; TRBD1 matches at 8 bases. The germline gives CDR1 MNHEY, CDR2 SVGEGT. V shed 2 bases and J 4 bases; nucleotides not matched to a gene: 4. The CDR3 loop spans 15 amino acids. The CDR3 spells CASSYRTGLNQPQHF. The CDR3 nucleotides are TGTGCCAGCAGTTACAGGACAGGGCTTAATCAGCCCCAGCATTTT.

This chain's CDR3 is CASSLRRGEGEQYF. The CDR3, as DNA: TGTGCCAGCAGCTTACGGCGGGGGGAGGGCGAGCAGTACTTC. The chain uses TRBV7-8 and TRBJ2-7; 8 bases map to TRBD2. V lost 2 bases, J lost 6 bases, and 6 bases stayed unmatched. This CDR3 region has 14 residues. Germline-derived CDR1 and CDR2 are SGHVS and FQNEAQ.

V gene TRBV11-1 combines with J gene TRBJ1-1, with D perhaps TRBD1 (5 bases). V shed 5 bases and J shed 0 bases, with 25 bases lying between them. Germline lookup yields CDR1 SGHAT and CDR2 FQDESV (reference sequence). The CDR3 is 19 residues long. The CDR3 sequence: CASSDQGPRQKIMNTEAFF. In nucleotides, the CDR3 is TGTGCCAGCAGCGATCAGGGTCCGCGACAAAAGATTATGAACACTGAAGCTTTCTTT.

This clonotype occurred many times. This chain links TRBV12-3 or TRBV12-4 with TRBJ1-3; no clear D gene. Trimming shortened V by 7 bases and J by 4 bases, and 8 bases separated the two germline ends. The CDR3 is 12 residues long. The CDR3 region is CASNSLGNTIYF. As DNA, the CDR3 is TGTGCCAGCAACTCCCTGGGAAACACCATATATTTT.

V and J are TRBV7-6 and TRBJ2-3, with 11 bases lining up with TRBD2. Unmatched junction bases numbered 5, after V lost 5 bases and J lost 4 bases. The V gene's germline CDR1 is SGHVS and CDR2 FNYEAQ. The CDR3 extends over 15 amino acids. The CDR3: CASSQSSGGSDTQYF. The CDR3, as DNA: TGTGCCAGCAGCCAGTCTAGCGGGGGGTCAGATACGCAGTATTTT.

As to this clonotype: Germline and junction disagree at one end, which may indicate a read error. The chain carries TRBV12-3 or TRBV12-4 and TRBJ1-5; D uncertain. CDR3 length equals 14 residues. The CDR3 sequence is CASSLDHSNQLQHF. CDR3 sequence (DNA): TGTGCCAGCAGTCTCGATCACAGCAATCAGCTCCAGCATTTT.

This clonotype has just a few counts. This sequence joins TRBV3-1 and TRBJ1-1, with TRBD1 as a possible D gene (5 bases). CDR1 and CDR2 (germline): LGHDT, YNNKEL (reference sequence). V was clipped by 2 bases and J by 1 base, with 11 bases between them. The CDR3 covers 15 residues. CDR3 in amino acids: CASSQSGTGNTEAFF. CDR3 bases: TGTGCCAGCAGCCAATCAGGGACGGGGAACACTGAAGCTTTCTTT.

This clonotype has only a few counts. The chain links TRBV20-1 to TRBJ2-5, with a tentative D call TRBD2 (6 bases). V was cut by 5 bases and J by 5 bases, with 12 bases left in between. CDR1 and CDR2 from the germline V gene are DFQATT and SNEGSKA (reference sequence). The CDR3 runs to 12 residues. The CDR3 is CSARRALETQYF. CDR3 DNA: TGCAGTGCTCGGAGGGCCCTCGAGACCCAGTACTTC.

This clonotype has only a few counts. The V and J genes are TRBV5-1 and TRBJ1-2, with D unclear. V lost 0 bases and J lost 0, with 3 bases in between. CDR1 is SGHRS and CDR2 is YFSETQ in the germline V gene. CDR3 length: 13 residues. CDR3 in DNA: TGCGCCAGCAGCTTGGAAGCTAACTATGGCTACACCTTC. Translation: CASSLEANYGYTF.

This clonotype was counted a few times. The chain combines TRBV6-2 or TRBV6-3 with TRBJ2-3; TRBD2 agrees at 10 bases. Germline V gene data show CDR1 as MNHEY and CDR2 as SVGEGT. The CDR3 extends over 18 amino acids. The J segment lost 3 bases and the V segment lost 6 bases, leaving 15 bases of the junction unmatched. The DNA for the CDR3 is TGTGCCAGCAGCCCACGTAATAGGCCTAGCGGGAGAACAGATACGCAGTATTTT. Its protein product is CASSPRNRPSGRTDTQYF.

This sequence joins TRBV20-1 and TRBJ2-7; D gene ambiguous. Trimming took off 0 bases at V and 2 bases at J, with 8 bases between the two ends. The germline V gene encodes CDR1 DFQATT and CDR2 SNEGSKA (reference sequence). CDR3 length: 13 residues. This chain's CDR3 is CSARDWQPYEQYF. The CDR3 DNA sequence: TGCAGTGCTAGAGACTGGCAGCCCTACGAGCAGTACTTC.

This clonotype showed up many times. The chain has TRBV7-9 and TRBJ1-6; 7 positions match TRBD1. The CDR3 has 14 amino acids. V lost 1 base to trimming and J lost 14 bases; unmatched junction nucleotides: 8. CDR1 and CDR2 (germline): SEHNR, FQNEAQ (reference sequence). The CDR3 loop is CASSLGQGSATLHF. The CDR3 DNA reads as TGTGCCAGCAGCTTAGGACAGGGAAGTGCAACCCTCCACTTT.

V and J are TRBV12-3 or TRBV12-4 and TRBJ1-5; D may be TRBD1 (6 bases). The CDR3 spans 14 residues. V dropped 6 bases and J dropped 3 bases, with 12 bases sitting between them. The CDR3 DNA reads TGTGCCAGCAGCCTACAGGGTTTCAATCAGCCCCAGCATTTT. Translating gives CASSLQGFNQPQHF.

This clonotype was seen only once. This chain connects TRBV12-3 or TRBV12-4 to TRBJ2-5; D is unclear. Between the trimmed V and J ends, which lost 4 bases and 5 bases, there was a span of 11 bases. The CDR3 runs 13 residues. This CDR3 is CASSWTRWETQYF. The CDR3 DNA sequence: TGTGCCAGCAGTTGGACCCGGTGGGAGACCCAGTACTTC.

The table lists this clonotype with a few counts. The genes are TRBV9 and TRBJ2-5; 11 bases agree with TRBD2. Germline V gene sequence: CDR1 SGDLS, CDR2 YYNGEE. V trimming: 3 bases; J trimming: 1 base; junction bases outside the gene matches: 5. This CDR3 is 16 amino acids long. CDR3: CASSARTSGFQETQYF. DNA of the CDR3: TGTGCCAGCAGCGCAAGGACTAGCGGGTTCCAAGAGACCCAGTACTTC.

This clonotype was detected many times. The chain carries TRBV7-8 and TRBJ2-1; 7 nucleotides line up with TRBD1. Germline V gene data show CDR1 as SGHVS and CDR2 as FQNEAQ. The CDR3 is made up of 16 amino acids. The trim removed 3 bases at V and 3 bases at J, leaving 8 bases unmatched. In DNA form, the CDR3 reads TGTGCCAGCAGCTTGAAGAGGGGGCAACGCTACAATGAGCAGTTCTTC. Residues: CASSLKRGQRYNEQFF.

This rearrangement joins TRBV12-3 or TRBV12-4 to TRBJ2-3; D ambiguous. V was cut by 7 bases and J by 1 base, with 9 bases left in between. This CDR3 is 13 amino acids long. This CDR3 is CASTSFGTDTQYF. The CDR3 DNA is TGTGCCAGCACCTCTTTCGGCACAGATACGCAGTATTTT.

This clonotype was picked up many times. The rearrangement links TRBV6-1 to TRBJ1-2; 8 nucleotides line up with TRBD1. The CDR3 loop spans 14 amino acids. Germline V gives CDR1 MNHNS, CDR2 SASEGT. V lost 6 bases to trimming and J lost 6 bases; unmatched junction nucleotides: 9. The CDR3 region has the DNA TGTGCCAGCAGCAACTATCAGGGGGCGGATGGCTACACCTTC. Translation gives CASSNYQGADGYTF.

This clonotype turned up a few times. The chain uses TRBV7-9 and TRBJ1-1; the match to TRBD1 covers 7 bases. Germline V gene lookup returns CDR1 SEHNR and CDR2 FQNEAQ (reference sequence). This CDR3 comprises 12 residues. J gave up 10 bases and V 1 base, and 3 bases lay outside the gene matches. CDR3 bases: TGTGCCAGCAGCTTAGAGAGGGGGCCAGCTTTCTTT. This sequence encodes CASSLERGPAFF.